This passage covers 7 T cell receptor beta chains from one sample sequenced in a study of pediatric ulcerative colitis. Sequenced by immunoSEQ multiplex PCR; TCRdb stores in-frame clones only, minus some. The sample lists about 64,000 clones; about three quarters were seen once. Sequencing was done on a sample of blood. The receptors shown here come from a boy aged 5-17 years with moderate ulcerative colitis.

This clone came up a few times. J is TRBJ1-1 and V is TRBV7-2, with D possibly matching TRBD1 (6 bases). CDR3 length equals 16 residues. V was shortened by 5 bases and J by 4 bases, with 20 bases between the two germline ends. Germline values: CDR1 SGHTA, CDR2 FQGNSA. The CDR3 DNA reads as TGTGCCAGCAGCCAAGCAATAGGGGGTGTCTCCACTGAAGCTTTCTTT. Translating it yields CASSQAIGGVSTEAFF. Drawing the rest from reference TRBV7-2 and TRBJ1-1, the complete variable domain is GAGVSQSPSNKVTEKGKDVELRCDPISGHTALYWYRQSLGQGLEFLIYFQGNSAPDKSGLPSDRFSAERTGGSVSTLTIQRTQQEDSAVYLCASSQAIGGVSTEAFFGQGTRLTVV.

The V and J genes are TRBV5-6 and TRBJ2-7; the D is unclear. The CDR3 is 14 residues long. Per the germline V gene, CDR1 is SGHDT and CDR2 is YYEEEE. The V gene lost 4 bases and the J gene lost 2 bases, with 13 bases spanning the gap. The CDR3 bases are TGTGCCAGCAGCCCGCTACCCGGGCCCTACGAGCAGTACTTC. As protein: CASSPLPGPYEQYF.

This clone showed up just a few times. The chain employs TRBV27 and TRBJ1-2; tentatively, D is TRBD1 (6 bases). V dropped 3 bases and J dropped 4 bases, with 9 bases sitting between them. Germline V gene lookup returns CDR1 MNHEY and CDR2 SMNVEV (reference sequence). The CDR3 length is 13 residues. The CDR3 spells CASSFGGRYGYTF. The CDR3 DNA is TGTGCCAGCAGTTTCGGGGGCCGCTATGGCTACACCTTC.

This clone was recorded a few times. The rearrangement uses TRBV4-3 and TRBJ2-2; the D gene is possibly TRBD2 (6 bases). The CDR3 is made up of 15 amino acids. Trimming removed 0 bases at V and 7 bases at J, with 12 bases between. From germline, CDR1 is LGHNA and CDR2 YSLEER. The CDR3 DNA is TGCGCCAGCAGCCAAGACGGGAGCCGGGGCGGGGAGCTGTTTTTT. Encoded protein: CASSQDGSRGGELFF.

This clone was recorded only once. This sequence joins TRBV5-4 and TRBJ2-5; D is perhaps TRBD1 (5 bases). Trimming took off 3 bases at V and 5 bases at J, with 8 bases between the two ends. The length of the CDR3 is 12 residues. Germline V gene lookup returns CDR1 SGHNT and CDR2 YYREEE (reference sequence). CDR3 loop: CASSWGRETQYF. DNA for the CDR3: TGTGCCAGCAGCTGGGGCAGGGAGACCCAGTACTTC.

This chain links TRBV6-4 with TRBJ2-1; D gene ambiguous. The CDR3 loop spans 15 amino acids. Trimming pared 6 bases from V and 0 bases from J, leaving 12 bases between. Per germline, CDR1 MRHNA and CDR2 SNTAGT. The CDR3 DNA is TGTGCCAGCAGCCTTTCAAGCAGCTCCTACAATGAGCAGTTCTTC. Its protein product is CASSLSSSSYNEQFF.

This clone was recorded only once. The CDR3 loop reads CASRPRGAGYTF. In DNA, the CDR3 is TGTGCCAGCAGACCTAGGGGGGCGGGCTACACCTTC. The chain recombines TRBV27 with TRBJ1-2; possibly TRBD1 for D (6 bases). CDR3 size: 12 residues. Germline V CDR1 and CDR2: MNHEY, SMNVEV (reference sequence). Trimming stripped 6 bases from V and 8 bases from J, with 13 bases between.